The source of this T cell receptor beta chain is a study of shared clonotypes between healthy human individuals. The germline V and J ends were trimmed by 0 bases and 4 bases, with 20 bases remaining between them. CDR1 is SGHKS and CDR2 is YYEKEE in the germline V gene (reference sequence). This CDR3 spans 17 amino acids. TCRdb keeps only in-frame clones here, not all; method: immunoSEQ multiplex PCR. The table has about 1.1 million clones, around three quarters seen once. The chain carries TRBV5-5 and TRBJ2-7; no firm D call. This TCR was recovered from a man between 18 and 35 years old in good health. Some clones in this sample may be carry-over from other donors' samples. Sequenced material: memory CD4+ T cells from PBMCs. The subset was: CD45RA-negative fraction. CDR3 loop: CASSLEASWATLYEQYF. The CDR3 DNA follows: TGTGCCAGCAGCTTGGAGGCCTCATGGGCGACCCTTTACGAGCAGTACTTC.